This paragraph covers one T cell receptor beta chain sequence. Authors' analysis steps: Researchers report that nucleated cell counts were estimated from reference gene primer amplification. Only in-frame clones appear in the TCRdb table, and some are missing; sequencing was by immunoSEQ multiplex PCR. For V, J and clone size, that table is used; D and trimming come from the DNA. The table records over 100,000 clones, about 89% of them present only once. The Seattle site enrolled patients during active infection and followed them longitudinally. The data belong to a study of blood T cell repertoires in COVID-19. Study-wide background: Researchers got acute and convalescent COVID-19 samples from the United States, Italy and Spain. The analysed material was cDNA or gDNA that came from T cells, B-cell-depleted T cells, or PBMCs.

The germline gives CDR1 LGHDT, CDR2 YNNKEL (reference sequence). Unmatched junction bases numbered 10, after V lost 5 bases and J lost 8 bases. The CDR3 contains 14 residues. The clonotype was recovered from a woman between 65 and 79 years old with COVID-19, enrolled during active disease. The sample was peripheral blood. The V gene is TRBV3-1 (or the pseudogene TRBV3-2), the J gene TRBJ1-2; 8 nucleotides match TRBD1. CDR3 in amino acids: CASSMDRATRGYTF. CDR3 coding DNA: TGTGCCAGCAGCATGGACAGGGCCACGAGAGGCTACACCTTC.